This T cell receptor beta chain came from a study of shared clonotypes between healthy human individuals (dated by TCRdb to the early 2020s). Notes on the research overall: The cohort included a few men and a couple of women between 18 and 49 years of age. Leukapheresis yielded between about 0.85 and 9 billion PBMCs per donor. To estimate repertoire size and how much clonotype sharing occurs between individuals, the study deeply sequenced the blood TCR repertoires of 5 or 6 healthy adults. Different laboratories and diverse techniques were used to prepare libraries and sequence TCR repertoires, to increase sequencing depth and limit assay-specific biases. Per donor, three plates each were used for CD4 naive and CD4 memory, two for CD8 naive, and one for CD8 memory. Summary of the overall study and its limitations: Sampling was restricted to blood, and TCR repertoires in tissue are likely to differ from TCR repertoires in blood. Based on pairwise subsampling, the degree of clonotype sharing among donors was expected to be affected by sequencing depth. Compared with non-shared clonotypes, clonotypes shared by all four sorted-subset donors had higher generation probabilities. Across a few donors, approximately 5% of naive CD4, approximately 3.5% of naive CD8, 2.3% of memory CD4, and around 0.4% of memory CD8 clonotypes were shared. Estimated clonotype richness was generally larger for naive than for memory subsets. The genetic and exposure-history diversity represented was limited by the small number of donors. Incomplete sequencing was indicated by rarefaction of sorted-subset datasets, despite the large sequencing depth.

Using the deep immunoSEQ assay, TCR CDR3 regions were amplified from genomic DNA by multiplex PCR. Extracted genomic DNA from each cell subset was distributed evenly across all wells of several immunoSEQ 96-well plates, and each plate was treated as a replicate. For sorted subsets, 200 to 250 ng genomic DNA, equal to some 28,000 T cell genomes, was loaded into each replicate PCR. The purified libraries were quantified using a Qubit 3.0 fluorometer, sized with a Bioanalyzer 2100, and then quantified again using the KAPA Library Quantification kit. Every immunoSEQ 96-well plate was sequenced on a dedicated single-read 150-cycle Illumina NextSeq 550 flow cell. The published analysis was carried out like this. Because only junctional sequences without quality scores were contained in the immunoSEQ output, filtering matching that applied to full-length reads could not be performed. Sequences were annotated with PyIR, a Python wrapper for IgBLAST v1.9, and V/J genes and CDR3 were assigned using IMGT germline references. Reads were filtered out if the reads had weak V/J assignments (E-value above 1e-6), no CDR3, stop codons, out-of-frame junctions, or ambiguous translated residues. V3J clonotypes were defined as sequences sharing an identical inferred V gene, J gene, and CDR3 amino acid sequence. Percentage overlap between repertoires was calculated by dividing the number of shared unique clonotypes by the size of the smaller repertoire. Repertoire richness was assessed with RTK rarefaction, the Chao1 estimator, and Recon v2.1 estimates of unobserved clonotypes. Generation probabilities for all TCRbeta clonotypes obtained by the gDNA method from a handful of donors were computed using OLGA. TCRdb holds this immuneACCESS table with in-frame rearrangements only. Some clones are missing; in checked studies, unresolved V genes explain under half, and the rest has no known cause. V, J and clone size are taken as reported in that table, and D and trimming were inferred from the DNA itself. In this sample the table shows 1.5 million to 2.5 million clones, just under 95% of which occur a single time. Roughly 1.2% of the sample rests with the top ten.

Of note for this clone: Its antigen is unknown. There are no base qualities to consult, and no much larger clone falls within one base.

Measured from the cysteine to the phenylalanine, the CDR3 is 14 residues long. CDR3 DNA is the only sequence kept; it has 42 bases, read in frame from the first base. From the germline V gene (reference sequence), CDR1 is GTSNPN and CDR2 is SVGIG. Compared with germline, V lacks 5 bases and J lacks 8 bases; bases without a gene match: 10. CD8 naive samples were obtained by positive selection for CCR7 among CD45RO-negative cells, yielding a CD45RA+CCR7+ population from which TemRA cells were excluded. The donors were healthy, HIV-negative adults who had no recently reported acute infections or vaccinations. Every donor was a Caucasian adult living in Nashville, Tennessee, USA. After blood collection by leukapheresis, PBMCs were isolated using Ficoll-Histopaque density gradient centrifugation and then cryopreserved in the vapor phase of liquid nitrogen. Analytical flow cytometry was used to check the purity and quantity of every magnetically sorted T cell population. From each sorted fraction, genomic DNA was isolated and quantified by UV absorbance on a Nanodrop 2000c.

The rearranged segments are TRBV30 and TRBJ1-4; 8 nucleotides in the junction match TRBD1. Sequenced input: naive CD8+ T cells sorted from blood. What this sample's cell subset or site label stands for: CD45RA+CCR7+. The sequence was collected from a man younger than 35 in good health. The bases read TGTGCCTGGGGCCGACAGGGGAGCGGGGAAAAACTGTTTTTT. This codes for CAWGRQGSGEKLFF.